This TCR beta chain was profiled in a study of T-cell reconstitution after alpha-beta-depleted transplantation in children (dated by TCRdb to 2016 to 2018). Regarding the complete study: Using TCR repertoire profiling, the study quantitatively followed how T-cell immune reconstitution unfolded in children after TCRalphabeta/CD19-depleted allogeneic hematopoietic cell transplantation.

What the authors observed across the whole study: About two months after transplant, the apparently early recovery of alphabetaT-cell counts reportedly depended on just several hundred clones that had expanded rapidly and came from non-depleted graft cells. The high TCRbeta diversity at day 60 in some patients was ascribed to recipient T cells and intrathymic progenitors that had survived conditioning. Over subsequent months, a decline in hyperexpanded clone frequencies was noted, and after one year, T-cell counts and TCRbeta diversity were mostly ascribed to newly produced T cells.

Library method: PCR. TCRdb names Illumina HiSeq 2500 as the instrument used. To normalize quantification of the TCRbeta repertoire, the TCR libraries were built with molecular barcoding that relied on unique molecular identifiers. TCRdb took the public reads, trimmed them with fastp at Q25, ran MiXCR for clone calling and kept in-frame beta chains. Every entry covers one CDR3 protein and lists the most common genes and DNA from its rows. Here the sample has about 400,000 distinct CDR3 sequences; roughly 15% occur a single time. Of the sample, 25% to 30% is held by the ten largest clones. The sample's treatment or condition label, decoded: allogeneic hematopoietic cell transplantation with graft depleted of TCRalphabeta T cells and CD19 B cells. TCRalphabeta/CD19-depleted allogeneic hematopoietic cell grafts were given to the transplant recipients, all of whom were children. This clonotype was counted between two and nine times. This receptor's antigen is unknown. No base qualities exist here, and no much larger clone lies one base off it.

The trim is 3 bases for V and 0 bases for J, with a gap of 8 bases between the germline ends. The CDR3 sequence holds 14 residues, the cysteine and phenylalanine included. Of all the DNA, just the CDR3 is kept, 42 bases in frame from base 1. The receptor's source is a boy in the first two years of life who had a stem cell transplant for Wiskott-Aldrich syndrome, so the T cells may come from the graft donor. The sample here was PBMCs, mostly from graft donor cells, taken 360 days after TCRalphabeta/CD19-depleted stem cell transplant. This chain joins TRBV12-3 or TRBV12-4 to TRBJ1-1; there is no confident call for the D gene. The bases are TGTGCCAGCAGTTTTTGGATCATGAACACTGAAGCTTTCTTT. Its protein is CASSFWIMNTEAFF.